This TCR beta chain was retrieved from a study of Graves' ophthalmopathy and Graves' hyperthyroidism. RNA transcripts were the template, and TCR beta CDR3 regions were amplified from them. RT-PCR in the first round used HTBI primers; a second-round multiplex PCR followed. One entry per CDR3 protein, called by TCRdb with MiXCR from the multiplex PCR reads. The table shows approximately 210,000 distinct CDR3 sequences, with around a fifth occurring only once. Germline CDR1 is SNHLY and CDR2 is FYNNEI. This CDR3 comprises 15 residues. V was clipped by 6 bases and J by 6 bases; unmatched bases: 12. This clonotype was recorded at least ten times.

The specimen sequenced was peripheral blood. This clonotype was sampled from a woman aged 45 to 65 with Graves' ophthalmopathy. The V call is TRBV2, the J call TRBJ2-7, with 9 bases identical to TRBD1. CDR3 DNA: TGTGCCAGCAGAAGTGAGGGGACAGGGAGCTCCGAGCAGTACTTC. Protein sequence: CASRSEGTGSSEQYF.